These 21 T cell receptor beta chains came from one sample sequenced in a study of neurological immune-mediated disorders. TCRdb fed the 5' RACE reads into MiXCR, producing one record per CDR3 protein. The data hold tens of thousands of distinct CDR3 sequences, with 10% to 12% observed a single time. Sequencing input: PBMCs. These receptors came from a man in his fifties or sixties in good health.

At least ten counts were recorded for this clonotype. The gene calls are TRBV6-5 and TRBJ1-4, with D tentatively TRBD1 (6 bases). The CDR3 has 15 residues. Trimming pared 0 bases from V and 7 bases from J, leaving 12 bases between. Per germline, CDR1 MNHEY and CDR2 SVGAGI. CDR3 nucleotides: TGTGCCAGCAGTTACTCGGGGGGGGCTGGTGAAAAACTGTTTTTT. Its translation: CASSYSGGAGEKLFF.

This clonotype has at least ten counts. This chain uses TRBV6-6 with TRBJ1-6, with D possibly being TRBD1 (6 bases). The V end lost 5 bases, the J end lost 7 bases, and 18 bases lay between the germline ends. The germline CDR1 and CDR2 sequences are MNHNY and SVGAGI (reference sequence). The CDR3 has 16 residues. Here the CDR3 DNA reads TGTGCCAGCAGTACAACAGGGCCAAGGGGCAATTCACCCCTCCACTTT. Its translation is CASSTTGPRGNSPLHF.

This clonotype was seen many times. The rearrangement joins TRBV4-3 to TRBJ2-2; possible D gene TRBD1, 5 bases. Germline CDR1 is LGHNA and CDR2 is YSLEER. This CDR3 is 16 amino acids long. Deletions cut 2 bases from V and 5 bases from J, with 15 bases between. CDR3 sequence (DNA): TGCGCCAGCAGCCAAATGGCAGGGTCGAGAACCGGGGAGCTGTTTTTT. This sequence encodes CASSQMAGSRTGELFF.

This clonotype was counted ten times or more. The chain employs TRBV5-1 and TRBJ2-1, with 12 bases aligning to TRBD2. The CDR3 runs to 14 residues. CDR1 SGHRS and CDR2 YFSETQ come from the germline V gene. J was trimmed by 9 bases and V by 3 bases; bases with no gene match: 4. The CDR3 here is CASSSGLAGTEQFF. The CDR3 DNA reads TGCGCCAGCAGCTCTGGACTAGCGGGGACTGAGCAGTTCTTC.

This clonotype showed up many times. The V gene is TRBV20-1, the J gene TRBJ2-7; D may be TRBD1 (5 bases). The CDR3 is 12 residues long. Between the trimmed V and J ends, which lost 2 bases and 3 bases, there was a span of 8 bases. Germline CDR1 DFQATT, CDR2 SNEGSKA (reference sequence). In DNA form, the CDR3 reads TGCAGTGCTAGACAGGGCATCTACGAGCAGTACTTC. It translates to CSARQGIYEQYF.

This clonotype was recorded many times. This sequence joins TRBV12-3 or TRBV12-4 and TRBJ2-7; 10 nucleotides match TRBD2. V dropped 2 bases and J dropped 2; count of bases not matched to a gene: 6. The CDR3 consists of 16 residues. DNA for the CDR3: TGTGCCAGCAGTTTACATATGAGCGGGGGGGCCTACGAGCAGTACTTC. Translated, it gives CASSLHMSGGAYEQYF.

This clonotype was seen ten or more times. The chain carries TRBV5-1 and TRBJ2-7, with no clear D. Germline-derived CDR1 and CDR2 are SGHRS and YFSETQ. Trimming took off 4 bases at V and 3 bases at J, with 11 bases between the two ends. The CDR3 loop spans 13 amino acids. Written as DNA, the CDR3 is TGCGCCAGCAGCGTGACAAGTAGCTACGAGCAGTACTTC. It specifies CASSVTSSYEQYF.

This clonotype was recorded at least ten times. The gene calls are TRBV7-2 and TRBJ2-1; D unclear. Germline assignment: CDR1 SGHTA and CDR2 FQGNSA. This CDR3 spans 14 amino acids. V dropped 5 bases and J dropped 8 bases, with 16 bases sitting between them. CDR3 in amino acids: CASSLPDSWYEQFF. The CDR3 DNA reads TGTGCCAGCAGCCTTCCAGACTCTTGGTATGAGCAGTTCTTC.

At least ten counts were recorded for this clonotype. The rearrangement uses TRBV12-3 or TRBV12-4 and TRBJ2-1; 7 bases map to TRBD1. Unmatched junction bases numbered 11, after V lost 7 bases and J lost 8 bases. The CDR3 consists of 14 residues. The DNA of the CDR3 is TGTGCCAGCATCTGGGACAGTCCAGGGGATGAGCAGTTCTTC. As protein: CASIWDSPGDEQFF.

In its sample, this clonotype was seen many times. This sequence joins TRBV7-2 and TRBJ1-6; TRBD1 is a possible D gene (5 bases). V was cut by 0 bases and J by 10 bases, with 13 bases left in between. CDR3 size: 15 residues. Germline V gene sequence: CDR1 SGHTA, CDR2 FQGNSA. CDR3 sequence reads: CASSLAGAGGSPLHF. As DNA, the CDR3 is TGTGCCAGCAGCTTAGCAGGGGCGGGAGGATCACCCCTCCACTTT. The whole variable domain, remainder taken from reference TRBV7-2 and TRBJ1-6, is GAGVSQSPSNKVTEKGKDVELRCDPISGHTALYWYRQSLGQGLEFLIYFQGNSAPDKSGLPSDRFSAERTGGSVSTLTIQRTQQEDSAVYLCASSLAGAGGSPLHFGNGTRLTVT.

This clonotype was seen ten or more times. Sequence at one end of the junction differs from germline and may be a read error. This rearrangement joins TRBV3-1 to TRBJ2-1; 7 positions match TRBD1. CDR1 and CDR2 from the germline V gene are LGHDT and YNNKEL (reference sequence). The CDR3 consists of 14 residues. This chain's CDR3 is CASSQGGSRGQGLF. For the CDR3, the DNA is TGTGCCAGCAGCCAAGGGGGATCGAGGGGGCAAGGGCTCTTC.

This clonotype showed up many times. This CDR3 is CASSLEGTQPQHF. The CDR3 DNA reads TGCGCCAGCAGCTTAGAGGGGACTCAGCCCCAGCATTTT. The V gene is TRBV5-1, the J gene TRBJ1-5; weak D call: TRBD1 (5 bases). V was shortened by 2 bases and J by 6 bases, with 9 bases between the two germline ends. Germline-derived CDR1 and CDR2 are SGHRS and YFSETQ. CDR3 length: 13 residues.

The chain links TRBV9 to TRBJ2-2, with 7 nucleotides matching TRBD1. Germline assignment: CDR1 SGDLS and CDR2 YYNGEE. J gave up 7 bases and V 1 base, and 16 bases lay outside the gene matches. The CDR3 runs 18 residues. The CDR3 DNA is TGTGCCAGCAGCGTAAGGGATACGAGACAGGGTTTAATCGGGGAGCTGTTTTTT. It codes for CASSVRDTRQGLIGELFF.

The chain joins TRBV6-2 or TRBV6-3 to TRBJ1-4; 10 bases agree with TRBD1. Germline V gives CDR1 MNHEY, CDR2 SVGEGT. Trimming removed 6 bases from V and 2 bases from J; junction bases left unmatched: 9. CDR3 length: 17 residues. The DNA for the CDR3 is TGTGCCAGCAGGCCCGGGACAGGGGATACGACTAATGAAAAACTGTTTTTT. Its translation is CASRPGTGDTTNEKLFF.

This sequence joins TRBV12-3 or TRBV12-4 and TRBJ1-6, with TRBD1 matching over 7 bases. The trim removed 5 bases at V and 7 bases at J, leaving 8 bases unmatched. The CDR3 covers 15 residues. This chain's CDR3 is CASSGTGTENSPLHF. CDR3 DNA: TGTGCCAGCAGTGGAACCGGGACAGAGAATTCACCCCTCCACTTT.

Details on this clonotype: Possible read error: a much larger clone is one base away. This rearrangement joins TRBV5-1 to TRBJ1-1; 10 positions match TRBD1. CDR1 and CDR2 (germline): SGHRS, YFSETQ. CDR3 size: 16 residues. In nucleotides, the CDR3 is TGCGCCATCAGCTTGTGGGGGGACAGGGGTGGCACTGAAGCTTTCTTT. Protein sequence: CAISLWGDRGGTEAFF.

This clonotype came up many times. This chain's CDR3 is CSADEGNNSPLHF. For the CDR3, the DNA is TGCAGTGCCGATGAAGGGAATAATTCACCCCTCCACTTT. The chain employs TRBV20-1 and TRBJ1-6, with unresolved D. The germline V gene encodes CDR1 DFQATT and CDR2 SNEGSKA (reference sequence). The CDR3 spans 13 residues. Deletions cut 6 bases from V and 5 bases from J, with 11 bases between.

This clonotype came up many times. This chain links TRBV4-1 with TRBJ2-5, with TRBD1 matching over 7 bases. CDR1 MGHRA and CDR2 YSYEKL come from the germline V gene. There are 14 residues in the CDR3. V trimming: 3 bases; J trimming: 5 bases; junction bases outside the gene matches: 6. In nucleotides, the CDR3 is TGCGCCAGCAGCCACAAGACAGGGCTGGAGACCCAGTACTTC. Translation gives CASSHKTGLETQYF.

This clonotype was detected many times. The gene calls are TRBV10-3 and TRBJ1-2; D is undetermined. The CDR3 runs 12 residues. Trimming removed 6 bases from V and 1 base from J, with 6 bases in between. CDR1 is ENHRY, CDR2 SYGVKD, per germline. Here the CDR3 DNA reads TGTGCCATCAGCGACATTAACTATGGCTACACCTTC. Translating gives CAISDINYGYTF.

This clonotype was detected ten times or more. The rearrangement joins TRBV9 to TRBJ2-1, with 9 bases that match TRBD2. CDR3 length: 14 amino acids. V was pared by 4 bases and J by 10 bases, with 9 bases of the junction left unmatched. Germline V gives CDR1 SGDLS, CDR2 YYNGEE. The CDR3 region is CASSSTGLAIEQFF. DNA for the CDR3: TGTGCCAGCAGCTCGACGGGACTAGCAATAGAGCAGTTCTTC. Combining the CDR3 with reference TRBV9 and TRBJ2-1 gives the whole variable domain DSGVTQTPKHLITATGQRVTLRCSPRSGDLSVYWYQQSLDQGLQFLIQYYNGEERAKGNILERFSAQQFPDLHSELNLSSLELGDSALYFCASSSTGLAIEQFFGPGTRLTVL.

This clonotype was seen repeatedly, ten times or more. The CDR3 sequence: CASSVGGGFSYEQYF. CDR3 nucleotide sequence: TGCGCCAGCAGCGTGGGGGGCGGGTTCTCCTACGAGCAGTACTTC. V and J are TRBV5-1 and TRBJ2-7; D might be TRBD1 or TRBD2, each matching 6 bases. This CDR3 has 15 amino acids. The germline V gene has CDR1 SGHRS and CDR2 YFSETQ. V gave up 4 bases and J gave up 0 bases, with 14 bases separating them.